Presented here are 8 T cell receptor beta chains from one specimen sequenced in a study of blood T cell repertoires in COVID-19. Clones were sequenced by immunoSEQ multiplex PCR, and TCRdb holds only the in-frame ones, with some missing. This table has hundreds of thousands of clones, approximately 88% appearing once. Sequencing was carried out using PBMCs or T cells enriched from blood (not recorded which). The receptors shown here come from a woman aged 40 to 50 with acute COVID-19.

The CDR3 DNA reads as TGTGCCAGTAGTACAGGTGGTGGGACCCAGTACTTC. Its translation: CASSTGGGTQYF. The chain couples TRBV19 to TRBJ2-5; D call uncertain. Trimming cost V 4 bases and J 7 bases, with 10 bases left between them. The V gene's germline CDR1 is LNHDA and CDR2 SQIVND (reference sequence). The CDR3 is made up of 12 amino acids.

The rearrangement links TRBV11-3 to TRBJ2-2; 7 nucleotides agree with TRBD1. The CDR3 length is 16 residues. Germline CDR1 is SGHNT and CDR2 is YENEEA. The junction had 11 bases not matched to a gene; V was cut back by 5 bases and J by 5 bases. The DNA of the CDR3 is TGTGCCAGCAGCGGAGAGACAGGGTTTGGGACCGGGGAGCTGTTTTTT. Protein: CASSGETGFGTGELFF.

This clone was seen a few times. The CDR3 spells CASSVTRGPGELFF. In DNA form, the CDR3 reads TGTGCCAGCAGCGTAACGAGGGGGCCCGGGGAGCTGTTTTTT. The gene calls are TRBV9 and TRBJ2-2, with TRBD1 identical over 7 bases. CDR3 length: 14 amino acids. Looked up from germline, CDR1 is SGDLS and CDR2 is YYNGEE. The ends lost 1 base at V and 6 bases at J; junction bases unmatched: 3.

The chain employs TRBV19 and TRBJ2-3, with 7 bases aligning to TRBD1. CDR3 length: 17 residues. Germline trimming cut 5 bases from V and 0 bases from J; bases unmatched to any gene: 11. Looked up from germline, CDR1 is LNHDA and CDR2 is SQIVND (reference sequence). CDR3 bases: TGTGCCAGTAGTCCCGGCCGGACAGGCCATAGCACAGATACGCAGTATTTT. Protein: CASSPGRTGHSTDTQYF.

The DNA for the CDR3 is TGTGCCAGCAGTTATCTTCTAGCGGGGGTATCTGAGCAGTTCTTC. The encoded protein is CASSYLLAGVSEQFF. This chain connects TRBV6-2 or TRBV6-3 to TRBJ2-1, with 10 positions matching TRBD2. The CDR3 loop spans 15 amino acids. Trimming removed 3 bases from V and 9 bases from J; junction bases left unmatched: 8. Germline CDR1 is MNHEY and CDR2 is SVGEGT.

This clone was seen a few times. This chain connects TRBV10-3 to TRBJ1-4; D ambiguous. CDR3 size: 14 residues. Germline CDR1 ENHRY, CDR2 SYGVKD. The V gene lost 2 bases and the J gene lost 5 bases, with 9 bases spanning the gap. CDR3 amino acids: CAISEAYSNEKLFF. The CDR3 nucleotides are TGTGCCATCAGTGAGGCTTACTCAAATGAAAAACTGTTTTTT.

J is TRBJ1-6 and V is TRBV4-1; 7 nucleotides align to TRBD1. V was clipped by 1 base and J by 0 bases; unmatched bases: 0. In germline, CDR1 is MGHRA, CDR2 YSYEKL. The CDR3 extends over 16 amino acids. The CDR3 spells CASSQGTGSYNSPLHF. The CDR3 bases are TGCGCCAGCAGCCAAGGGACAGGCTCCTATAATTCACCCCTCCACTTT.

This clone was seen only once. The V and J genes are TRBV3-1 (or the pseudogene TRBV3-2) and TRBJ2-3; TRBD2 matches 8 bases. From germline, CDR1 is LGHDT and CDR2 YNNKEL (reference sequence). After removal of 0 bases from V and 3 bases from J, the junction contained 11 bases not matched to a gene. This CDR3 is built from 18 residues. CDR3 nucleotide sequence: TGTGCCAGCAGCCAAGAAATGGGTGCGGGGGGCGTAACAGATACGCAGTATTTT. Its protein product is CASSQEMGAGGVTDTQYF.